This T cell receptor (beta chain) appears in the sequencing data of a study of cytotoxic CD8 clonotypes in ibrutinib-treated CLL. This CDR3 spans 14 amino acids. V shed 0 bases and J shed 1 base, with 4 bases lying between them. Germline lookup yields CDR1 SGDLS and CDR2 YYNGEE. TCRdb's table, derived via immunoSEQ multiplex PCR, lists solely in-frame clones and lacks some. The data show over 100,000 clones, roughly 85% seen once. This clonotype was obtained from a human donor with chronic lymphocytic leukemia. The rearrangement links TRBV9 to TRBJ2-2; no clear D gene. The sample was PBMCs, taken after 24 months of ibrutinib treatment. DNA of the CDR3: TGTGCCAGCAGCGTAGTCGGGAACACCGGGGAGCTGTTTTTT. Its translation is CASSVVGNTGELFF.